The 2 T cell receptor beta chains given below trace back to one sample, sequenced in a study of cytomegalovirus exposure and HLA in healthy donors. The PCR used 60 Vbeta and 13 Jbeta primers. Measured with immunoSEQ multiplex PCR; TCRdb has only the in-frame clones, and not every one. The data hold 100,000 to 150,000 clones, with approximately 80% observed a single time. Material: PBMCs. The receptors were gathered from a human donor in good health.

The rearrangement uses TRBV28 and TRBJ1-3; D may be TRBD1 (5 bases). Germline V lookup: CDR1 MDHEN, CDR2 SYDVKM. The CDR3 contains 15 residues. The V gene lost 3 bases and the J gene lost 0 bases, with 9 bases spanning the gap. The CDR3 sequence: CASSLTVHSGNTIYF. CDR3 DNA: TGTGCCAGCAGTTTGACAGTGCACTCTGGAAACACCATATATTTT.

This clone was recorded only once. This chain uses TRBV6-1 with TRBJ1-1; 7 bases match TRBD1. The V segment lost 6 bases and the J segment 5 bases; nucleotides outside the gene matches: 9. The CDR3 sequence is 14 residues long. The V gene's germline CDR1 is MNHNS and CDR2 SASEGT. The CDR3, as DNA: TGTGCCAGCAGAAACAGGGGTCTGCGGACTGAAGCTTTCTTT. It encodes CASRNRGLRTEAFF.